This T cell receptor beta chain was sequenced during a study of T cells after yellow fever vaccination. Study-wide results and limits: Abundant contaminating clonotypes from the bulk population could appear in FACS-sorted repertoires.

Germline CDR1 and CDR2: MNHEY and SVGEGT. There are 14 residues in the CDR3. J was trimmed by 5 bases and V by 6 bases; bases with no gene match: 9. TCRdb recomputed calls from the 5' RACE reads with MiXCR, one row per CDR3 protein. There are just over 250,000 distinct CDR3 sequences in the sample; about 5.2% occur only once, and roughly 3.5% lies in the top ten. To note about this clonotype: The antigen remains undetermined.

This TCR was recovered from a man between 18 and 35 years old who received the YFV17D yellow fever vaccine. The V gene is TRBV6-2 or TRBV6-3, the J gene TRBJ2-5; 7 bases agree with TRBD2. The sample in question was CD4+ T cells sorted from PBMCs, obtained on the day of the yellow fever booster vaccination. The CDR3 region is CASSYRGEGETQYF. As DNA, the CDR3 is TGTGCCAGCAGCTACCGGGGGGAAGGCGAGACCCAGTACTTC.